Each of the 25 T cell receptor beta chains below was sequenced from the same sample in a study of CD4 T cells in relation to SARS-CoV-2 and coronaviruses. Repertoires were generated with immunoSEQ multiplex PCR, while TCRdb's copy carries only in-frame clones and drops some. This sample has roughly 20,000 clones; around four fifths occur once, and the top ten carry around 16%. Which antigens these TCRs recognize remains unknown. The unexposed donors gave CD4+ T cells in about 2010-2019, prior to COVID-19. The cells were cultured for about ten days before CD4+ T cells were isolated. Sequencing was done on a sample of CD4+ T cells from PBMCs, cultured in vitro. The receptors were gathered from a human donor in good health.

V and J are TRBV9 and TRBJ2-7; weak D call: TRBD2 (7 bases). The V end lost 4 bases, the J end lost 0 bases, and 14 bases lay between the germline ends. This CDR3 comprises 15 residues. The germline gives CDR1 SGDLS, CDR2 YYNGEE. The CDR3 sequence is CASSRRGEGSYEQYF. The DNA for the CDR3 is TGTGCCAGCAGCCGGAGGGGGGAGGGCTCCTACGAGCAGTACTTC. Using reference TRBV9 and TRBJ2-7 for the parts outside the CDR3, the full variable domain is DSGVTQTPKHLITATGQRVTLRCSPRSGDLSVYWYQQSLDQGLQFLIQYYNGEERAKGNILERFSAQQFPDLHSELNLSSLELGDSALYFCASSRRGEGSYEQYFGPGTRLTVT.

For the CDR3, the DNA is TGTGCCAGCTCACCAGGGTTTGCTAATGAAAAACTGTTTTTT. Its translation is CASSPGFANEKLFF. The chain combines TRBV18 with TRBJ1-4, with D unclear. V lost 2 bases to trimming and J lost 3 bases, with 7 bases between them. From germline, CDR1 is KGHSH and CDR2 LQKENI. The CDR3 is made up of 14 amino acids.

V is TRBV5-6 and J is TRBJ1-2, with D possibly matching TRBD1 (6 bases). V lost 3 bases and J lost 4, with 13 bases in between. CDR3 length: 14 amino acids. The germline CDR1 and CDR2 sequences are SGHDT and YYEEEE. The CDR3 coding sequence is TGTGCCAGCAGCTCACGGACAGAAAGCTATGGCTACACCTTC. Amino acid sequence: CASSSRTESYGYTF. The full variable domain, with the rest looked up from reference TRBV5-6 and TRBJ1-2, is DAGVTQSPTHLIKTRGQQVTLRCSPKSGHDTVSWYQQALGQGPQFIFQYYEEEERQRGNFPDRFSGHQFPNYSSELNVNALLLGDSALYLCASSSRTESYGYTFGSGTRLTVV.

To note about this clone: At one end, the junction sequence differs from germline, possibly due to a read error. V gene TRBV11-2 combines with J gene TRBJ2-3, with TRBD1 matching 7 bases. This CDR3 is built from 18 residues. Per the germline V gene, CDR1 is SGHAT and CDR2 is FQNNGV. In nucleotides, the CDR3 is TGTGCCAGCAGCCTAGACTCCCGGACAGGTACTAGCACAGATACGCAGTATTTT. Translation: CASSLDSRTGTSTDTQYF.

This chain connects TRBV2 to TRBJ2-7; D is possibly TRBD1 or TRBD2 (6 bases each). V gave up 8 bases and J gave up 6 bases, with 17 bases separating them. This CDR3 has 13 amino acids. Germline V gene data show CDR1 as SNHLY and CDR2 as FYNNEI. The CDR3: CASGGRDEGEQYF. CDR3 coding DNA: TGTGCCAGCGGGGGGCGAGACGAAGGCGAGCAGTACTTC.

The chain combines TRBV5-6 with TRBJ1-6; D is uncertain. With 0 bases removed from V and 7 bases from J, the gap between germline ends came to 8 bases. The CDR3 loop spans 14 amino acids. Germline CDR1 reads SGHDT; CDR2 reads YYEEEE. The chain's CDR3 is CASSLALVNSPLHF. The CDR3 bases are TGTGCCAGCAGCTTGGCCCTGGTAAATTCACCCCTCCACTTT.

The chain couples TRBV19 to TRBJ1-5; D is possibly TRBD1 (6 bases). The CDR3 has 15 residues. Between the trimmed V and J ends, which lost 5 bases and 4 bases, there was a span of 15 bases. CDR1 and CDR2 (germline): LNHDA, SQIVND (reference sequence). The CDR3 loop reads CASSFTGTHNQPQHF. Here the CDR3 DNA reads TGTGCCAGTAGTTTTACCGGGACACATAATCAGCCCCAGCATTTT. Drawing the rest from reference TRBV19 and TRBJ1-5, the complete variable domain is DGGITQSPKYLFRKEGQNVTLSCEQNLNHDAMYWYRQDPGQGLRLIYYSQIVNDFQKGDIAEGYSVSREKKESFPLTVTSAQKNPTAFYLCASSFTGTHNQPQHFGDGTRLSIL.

V is TRBV19 and J is TRBJ2-1, with unresolved D. Deletions cut 7 bases from V and 0 bases from J, with 10 bases between. CDR1 and CDR2 from the germline V gene are LNHDA and SQIVND (reference sequence). The CDR3 has 14 residues. The CDR3 here is CASKDRASYNEQFF. CDR3 nucleotide sequence: TGTGCCAGTAAGGACCGAGCCTCCTACAATGAGCAGTTCTTC.

This clone was recorded only once. This rearrangement joins TRBV27 to TRBJ1-2, with a tentative D call TRBD1 (5 bases). The V end was cut by 8 bases, the J end by 6 bases, with 19 bases between. Looked up from germline, CDR1 is MNHEY and CDR2 is SMNVEV (reference sequence). CDR3 length: 14 residues. The CDR3 region has the DNA TGTGCCAGCCGCCGGGGGATGCTAGATGATGGCTACACCTTC. Its translation is CASRRGMLDDGYTF.

This chain connects TRBV2 to TRBJ2-7; 7 bases line up with TRBD1. The CDR3 runs to 13 residues. Germline CDR1 SNHLY, CDR2 FYNNEI. The V and J ends lost 1 base and 6 bases, in that order; junction bases with no gene match: 3. As DNA, the CDR3 is TGTGCCAGCAGTGAAGTAGAGGGGGCCGAGCAGTACTTC. Translated, it gives CASSEVEGAEQYF.

The chain links TRBV19 to TRBJ2-1; 11 bases are a match to TRBD2. This CDR3 contains 13 residues. Germline CDR1 and CDR2: LNHDA and SQIVND (reference sequence). V dropped 7 bases and J dropped 10; count of bases not matched to a gene: 6. The DNA for the CDR3 is TGTGCCAGTACTCCTAGCGGGAGGAGAGAGCAGTTCTTC. It encodes CASTPSGRREQFF.

V is TRBV15 and J is TRBJ2-3, with D tentatively TRBD1 (6 bases). Germline CDR1 and CDR2: LNHNV and YYDKDF (reference sequence). V gave up 6 bases and J gave up 6 bases, with 13 bases separating them. The CDR3 totals 13 residues. The DNA for the CDR3 is TGTGCCACCAGGGGCCAGGGGACCGATACGCAGTATTTT. It yields the protein CATRGQGTDTQYF.

The chain joins TRBV10-3 to TRBJ2-5; TRBD2 is a possible D gene (5 bases). Trimming shortened V by 9 bases and J by 4 bases, and 15 bases separated the two germline ends. This CDR3 is built from 13 residues. Germline lookup yields CDR1 ENHRY and CDR2 SYGVKD. CDR3 residues: CAIAWAGGETQYF. The CDR3 DNA follows: TGTGCCATAGCCTGGGCGGGCGGAGAGACCCAGTACTTC.

The chain combines TRBV3-1 (or the pseudogene TRBV3-2) with TRBJ1-6; D ambiguous. Germline V gene data show CDR1 as LGHDT and CDR2 as YNNKEL (reference sequence). The CDR3 is 15 residues long. Trimming took 1 base from V and 10 from J, leaving 14 bases between them. The CDR3 DNA follows: TGTGCCAGCAGCCAAGGGTCTGGGTCTTCCTCACCCCTCCACTTT. Protein product: CASSQGSGSSSPLHF.

This chain connects TRBV29-1 to TRBJ1-1; D might be TRBD1 (6 bases). The CDR3 has 15 residues. Germline V gives CDR1 SQVTM, CDR2 ANQGSEA. Trimming shortened V by 4 bases and J by 1 base, and 16 bases separated the two germline ends. The CDR3, as DNA: TGCAGCGTTGTGGGAAGCCGGGACAAGAACACTGAAGCTTTCTTT. Encoded protein: CSVVGSRDKNTEAFF.

The rearrangement links TRBV11-1 to TRBJ2-3; no definite D call. Germline assignment: CDR1 SGHAT and CDR2 FQDESV (reference sequence). This CDR3 has 12 amino acids. V dropped 2 bases and J dropped 4 bases, with 4 bases sitting between them. The CDR3, as DNA: TGTGCCAGCAGCTTAAGCCCAGATACGCAGTATTTT. Amino acids: CASSLSPDTQYF.

The V gene is TRBV6-1, the J gene TRBJ1-2; D remains unclear. The CDR3 length is 14 residues. V shed 0 bases and J shed 4 bases, with 9 bases lying between them. Germline V gene lookup returns CDR1 MNHNS and CDR2 SASEGT. The CDR3 DNA reads TGTGCCAGCAGTGAAGCAGGAGGGTTCTATGGCTACACCTTC. It yields the protein CASSEAGGFYGYTF.

This clone has a handful of counts. The rearrangement links TRBV19 to TRBJ2-7, with 9 bases matching TRBD1. Unmatched junction bases numbered 8, after V lost 3 bases and J lost 5 bases. The CDR3 spans 15 residues. From germline, CDR1 is LNHDA and CDR2 SQIVND (reference sequence). CDR3 sequence reads: CASSIPGQGFDEQYF. CDR3 nucleotides: TGTGCCAGTAGTATCCCCGGACAGGGGTTCGACGAGCAGTACTTC.

The genes are TRBV24-1 and TRBJ1-4; 8 nucleotides match TRBD1. Germline lookup yields CDR1 KGHDR and CDR2 SFDVKD. This CDR3 contains 13 residues. Losses at the gene ends were 7 bases for V and 8 bases for J; bases not matched to a gene: 5. CDR3 coding DNA: TGTGCCACCAGGGACAGGGTAACGGAAAAACTGTTTTTT. It codes for CATRDRVTEKLFF.

The CDR3: CATSDPTSGRGDTQYF. The CDR3 DNA follows: TGTGCCACCAGTGATCCGACTAGCGGGAGGGGCGATACGCAGTATTTT. The chain couples TRBV24-1 to TRBJ2-3; 14 nucleotides agree with TRBD2. This CDR3 comprises 16 residues. Germline CDR1 and CDR2: KGHDR and SFDVKD. V trimming: 3 bases; J trimming: 6 bases; junction bases outside the gene matches: 4.

This sequence joins TRBV25-1 and TRBJ2-1, with D unresolved. Germline-derived CDR1 and CDR2 are MGHDK and SYGVNS. V was cut by 2 bases and J by 6 bases, with 14 bases left in between. This CDR3 is 15 amino acids long. This CDR3 is CASSEARSVVNEQFF. CDR3 nucleotides: TGTGCCAGCAGTGAAGCGAGATCTGTCGTCAATGAGCAGTTCTTC. Based on the CDR3 plus reference TRBV25-1 and TRBJ2-1, the full variable domain is EADIYQTPRYLVIGTGKKITLECSQTMGHDKMYWYQQDPGMELHLIHYSYGVNSTEKGDLSSESTVSRIRTEHFPLTLESARPSHTSQYLCASSEARSVVNEQFFGPGTRLTVL.

V gene TRBV18 combines with J gene TRBJ2-7; TRBD2 aligns across 7 bases. Germline V gene data show CDR1 as KGHSH and CDR2 as LQKENI. The V gene end was trimmed by 1 base and the J gene end by 0 bases; junction bases not matched to a gene: 3. CDR3 length: 15 amino acids. CDR3 sequence reads: CASSPLGEGSYEQYF. The CDR3 nucleotides are TGTGCCAGCTCACCACTAGGGGAGGGCTCCTACGAGCAGTACTTC.

The chain couples TRBV18 to TRBJ2-5; D remains unclear. The CDR3 length is 11 residues. Per germline, CDR1 KGHSH and CDR2 LQKENI. The ends were cut back, 3 bases at V and 3 bases at J, with 2 bases in the middle. CDR3 nucleotide sequence: TGTGCCAGCTCACCGGAAGAGACCCAGTACTTC. Its protein is CASSPEETQYF.

This chain links TRBV9 with TRBJ2-5; TRBD2 matches at 16 bases. Germline assignment: CDR1 SGDLS and CDR2 YYNGEE. V lost 3 bases and J lost 3; bases outside the gene matches: 2. The CDR3 contains 16 residues. The CDR3 DNA is TGTGCCAGCAGCGGGGGACTAGCGGGAGGGGAAGAGACCCAGTACTTC. It encodes CASSGGLAGGEETQYF.

This chain links TRBV28 with TRBJ2-3; weak D call: TRBD2 (5 bases). The CDR3 consists of 18 residues. V was cut by 5 bases and J by 5 bases, with 26 bases left in between. Germline V CDR1 and CDR2: MDHEN, SYDVKM. The CDR3 sequence: CASSPLLRDWASLDTQYF. The CDR3 coding sequence is TGTGCCAGCAGTCCCCTTCTCCGGGATTGGGCGAGTTTAGATACGCAGTATTTT.